This passage covers 10 T cell receptor beta chains from one sample sequenced in a study of blood T cell repertoires in COVID-19. Profiling relied on immunoSEQ multiplex PCR, and the TCRdb table lists in-frame clones only, not all of them. In the table there are 350,000 to 450,000 clones, 80% to 90% of which are singletons. The sequenced sample consisted of peripheral blood. The origin of the receptors is a woman in her sixties with COVID-19, enrolled during active disease.

The J gene is TRBJ1-4, the V gene TRBV15; 9 nucleotides agree with TRBD1. This CDR3 is 15 amino acids long. Trimming removed 4 bases from V and 7 bases from J; junction bases left unmatched: 7. Germline loops: CDR1 LNHNV, CDR2 YYDKDF (reference sequence). CDR3 region: CATSMRTGESEKLFF. CDR3 DNA: TGTGCCACCAGCATGAGGACAGGGGAGAGTGAAAAACTGTTTTTT.

J is TRBJ1-2 and V is TRBV19; 7 bases match TRBD1. From germline, CDR1 is LNHDA and CDR2 SQIVND (reference sequence). This CDR3 is built from 12 residues. Trimming took 9 bases from V and 4 from J; bases not matched to a gene: 5. CDR3 DNA: TGTGCCAGACCACAGGGGAGCTATGGCTACACCTTC. Amino acid sequence: CARPQGSYGYTF.

This chain connects TRBV15 to TRBJ2-7, with D hard to call. The germline V gene encodes CDR1 LNHNV and CDR2 YYDKDF (reference sequence). There are 13 residues in the CDR3. V gave up 5 bases and J gave up 1 base, with 9 bases separating them. As DNA, the CDR3 is TGTGCCACCAGCCTAGAAATATCCTACGAGCAGTACTTC. This translates into CATSLEISYEQYF.

This rearrangement joins TRBV5-6 to TRBJ2-7, with D unresolved. The CDR3 totals 13 residues. Germline CDR1 and CDR2: SGHDT and YYEEEE. V lost 1 base and J 0 bases, leaving 5 bases between the germline ends. The CDR3 DNA follows: TGTGCCAGCAGCTTGATGCGCTCCTACGAGCAGTACTTC. Its protein product is CASSLMRSYEQYF. Based on the CDR3 plus reference TRBV5-6 and TRBJ2-7, the full variable domain is DAGVTQSPTHLIKTRGQQVTLRCSPKSGHDTVSWYQQALGQGPQFIFQYYEEEERQRGNFPDRFSGHQFPNYSSELNVNALLLGDSALYLCASSLMRSYEQYFGPGTRLTVT.

The gene calls are TRBV28 and TRBJ2-5; 9 nucleotides match TRBD1. Germline CDR1 is MDHEN and CDR2 is SYDVKM. The CDR3 loop spans 13 amino acids. V gave up 6 bases and J gave up 1 base; unmatched junction bases: 0. The CDR3 coding sequence is TGTGCCAGCAGGACAGGGGGCCAAGAGACCCAGTACTTC. This encodes CASRTGGQETQYF.

The rearrangement links TRBV7-9 to TRBJ1-5, with TRBD1 identical over 7 bases. V shed 2 bases and J 9 bases; nucleotides not matched to a gene: 7. The length of the CDR3 is 14 residues. The germline V gene has CDR1 SEHNR and CDR2 FQNEAQ (reference sequence). This chain's CDR3 is CASSLQGESLPQHF. CDR3 sequence (DNA): TGTGCCAGCAGCTTACAGGGGGAGAGCCTGCCCCAGCATTTT.

This clone was seen once. The V and J genes are TRBV6-9 and TRBJ1-5; D is perhaps TRBD1 (6 bases). The CDR3 is 18 amino acids. Germline V gene lookup returns CDR1 MNHGY and CDR2 SVAAGI. Trimming shortened V by 9 bases and J by 3 bases, and 27 bases separated the two germline ends. In nucleotides, the CDR3 is TGTGCCAGTCCAGGGGTTTTCGACAGGCCGGCCGTCAATCAGCCCCAGCATTTT. It specifies CASPGVFDRPAVNQPQHF.

This clone was counted only a few times. V gene TRBV28 combines with J gene TRBJ2-7; D perhaps matches TRBD1 (5 bases). Germline CDR1 is MDHEN and CDR2 is SYDVKM. Trimming stripped 6 bases from V and 2 bases from J, with 8 bases between. This CDR3 has 12 amino acids. This CDR3 reads CASSRQTYEQYF. DNA of the CDR3: TGTGCCAGCAGCCGACAGACCTACGAGCAGTACTTC.

The CDR3 loop is CASSELKGAGETQYF. Here the CDR3 DNA reads TGTGCCAGCAGTGAACTTAAGGGGGCGGGAGAGACCCAGTACTTC. The chain is built from TRBV25-1 and TRBJ2-5, with 7 nucleotides matching TRBD1. The junction had 7 bases not matched to a gene; V was cut back by 2 bases and J by 4 bases. This CDR3 comprises 15 residues. Germline V CDR1 and CDR2: MGHDK, SYGVNS.

The J gene is TRBJ1-2, the V gene TRBV7-8; D possibly corresponds to TRBD1 (6 bases). There are 15 residues in the CDR3. The germline CDR1 and CDR2 sequences are SGHVS and FQNEAQ. The V end lost 1 base, the J end lost 0 bases, and 9 bases lay between the germline ends. The CDR3, as DNA: TGTGCCAGCAGCTTAGGGACAGCGGCTAACTATGGCTACACCTTC. Its protein product is CASSLGTAANYGYTF.